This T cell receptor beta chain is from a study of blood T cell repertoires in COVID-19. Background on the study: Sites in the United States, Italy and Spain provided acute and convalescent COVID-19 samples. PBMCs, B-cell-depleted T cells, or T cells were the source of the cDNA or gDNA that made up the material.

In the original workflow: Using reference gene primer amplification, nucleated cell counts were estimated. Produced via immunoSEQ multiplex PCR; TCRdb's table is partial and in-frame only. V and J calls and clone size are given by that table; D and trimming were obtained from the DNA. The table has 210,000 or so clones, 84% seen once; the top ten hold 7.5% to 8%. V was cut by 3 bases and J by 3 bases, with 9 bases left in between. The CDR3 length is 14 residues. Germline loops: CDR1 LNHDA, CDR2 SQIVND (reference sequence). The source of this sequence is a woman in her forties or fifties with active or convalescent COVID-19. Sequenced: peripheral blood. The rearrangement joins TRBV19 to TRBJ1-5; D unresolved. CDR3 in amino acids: CASSIGQSNQPQHF. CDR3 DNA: TGTGCCAGTAGTATTGGTCAGTCCAATCAGCCCCAGCATTTT.